This is a list of T cell receptor beta chains from one sample in a study of cytomegalovirus exposure and HLA in healthy donors. TCRdb keeps only in-frame clones here, not all; method: immunoSEQ multiplex PCR. The table includes approximately 130,000 clones, approximately 72% detected once. The sample consisted of PBMCs. The receptors were gathered from a woman aged 45 to 65 in good health and CMV-seropositive. CDR3s include the opening cysteine and the closing phenylalanine or tryptophan. The order of the fields is V gene, J gene, CDR3 protein.

TRBV4-2,TRBJ1-5,CASSQETSLPQHF
TRBV21-1,TRBJ1-1,CASSRLSRDRPMNTEAFF
TRBV7-3,TRBJ2-3,CASSLFPSTDTQYF
TRBV6-1,TRBJ1-2,CANSEGSYGYTF
TRBV13,TRBJ1-4,CASSLGAHGVHEKLFF
TRBV7-3,TRBJ1-1,CASSLTAGRNTEAFF
TRBV9,TRBJ1-1,CASGGGGTEAFF
TRBV5-1,TRBJ2-7,CASKGVEGTSEQYF
TRBV6-5,TRBJ2-5,CASSYQTGIVETQYF
TRBV28,TRBJ2-2,CASSLDAGGYGGELFF
TRBV13,TRBJ2-7,CASSQAGTSGPNPYEQYF
TRBV5-1,TRBJ2-2,CASSVLPGAGGPAGELFF
TRBV19,TRBJ1-5,CASSRGQGSNQPQHF
TRBV30,TRBJ2-1,CAWSRGSPYNEQFF